This TCR beta chain emerged from a study of cytomegalovirus exposure and HLA in healthy donors. Study information: The same platform used for the approximately 700 first-cohort repertoires was also used for the 120 or so validation repertoires, as a later analysis reported. Study results and limitations: Specific recognition of CMV antigens was confirmed in vitro for a few chains (all CMV-associated). The dataset shows that most TCR sequences were rare, while some public TCRs occurred in many donors.

Details on this clone: Its antigen is not known.

CDR1 and CDR2 (germline): SGHRS, YFSETQ. Trimming at V came to 5 bases and at J to 4 bases, leaving 12 bases not matched to a gene. This CDR3 is built from 16 residues. Produced via immunoSEQ multiplex PCR; TCRdb's table is partial and in-frame only. The sample contains roughly 120,000 clones, 70% to 90% of which appear only once. The chain has TRBV5-1 and TRBJ2-7; 10 positions match TRBD2. The source of this sequence is a woman under 40 in good health and CMV-seropositive. Sequenced material: PBMCs. The CDR3 DNA is TGCGCCAGCAGAGACCCCCCTAGCGGGAGTAGATACGAGCAGTACTTC. Its translation: CASRDPPSGSRYEQYF.